This T cell receptor beta chain derives from a study of PD-1 blockade in classical Hodgkin lymphoma (TCRdb year 2020). Describing the broader study: Nivolumab dosing was 3 mg/kg intravenously every 2 weeks, continuing until either disease progression or unacceptable toxicity. The study used CyTOF and TCR beta sequencing to define a peripheral blood immune signature of response to PD-1 blockade in classical Hodgkin lymphoma.

What the study reported, not specific to this receptor: A significant rise by C4D1 was seen in CD4+ but not CD8+ TCR diversity (p=0.0027 vs p=0.16), with the rise being most apparent in complete responders (p=0.02). Lower diversity was observed in patients in whom nivolumab was started less than 1 year after ASCT, and these patients were excluded from later analyses so that confounding by immune reconstitution would be avoided. Trial patients with a complete response had baseline diversity similar to that of newly diagnosed patients, while partial responders and progressors had significantly lower diversity. Newly diagnosed patients were reported to have lower baseline TCR diversity than healthy donors, and relapsed/refractory patients were reported to have lower baseline TCR diversity still. The study covered only a single clinical trial cohort, and the causes of the repertoire differences, possibly disease activity or prior therapy, were still not defined.

Reading the label with the study, this specimen's time point is: cycle 4 day 1 (C4D1), after 6 weeks of nivolumab. Every trial patient had relapsed after autologous stem cell transplantation, and cohorts A, B and C differed in prior brentuximab vedotin exposure. The trial cohort comprised roughly 50 patients with relapsed/refractory classical Hodgkin lymphoma whose best overall responses were complete response, partial response or progressive disease. In the multi-cohort phase II CheckMate 205 trial, trial patients received single-agent nivolumab. An independent review committee assessed best overall response using the 2007 International Working Group response criteria. Trial PBMCs were collected immediately before nivolumab initiation (C1D1) and during therapy at cycle 2 day 1 and cycle 4 day 1. Peripheral blood was collected in 8 mL Vacutainer Cell Preparation Tubes, from which PBMCs were isolated by centrifugation and then cryopreserved.

Of note for this clone: The antigen this receptor binds is unknown. The sample holds no much larger clone one base away, and base qualities are not on file.

Spanning cysteine to phenylalanine, the CDR3 consists of 11 amino acids. The kept DNA is CDR3 alone, 33 bases in frame from the first base. The germline V gene (reference sequence) specifies MNHNY as CDR1 and SVGAGI as CDR2. Trimming removed 5 bases from V and 5 bases from J, leaving 7 bases between the germline ends. The Qiagen DNeasy kit was used to extract genomic DNA both from unsorted PBMCs and from the negatively selected CD4+ and CD8+ fractions. TCR beta CDR3 regions were subjected to amplification by immunoSEQ multiplex PCR with primers that anneal to V and J segments. Amplification bias was minimized using a synthetic immune receptor repertoire, and residual bias was removed computationally after sequencing. The paper's data handling went like this. Custom Python scripts were used to quantify repertoire diversity as the Shannon entropy index. Unsorted, CD4+ and CD8+ repertoires were analyzed separately, except for combined analyses in which CD4+ and CD8+ sequences were merged in silico. Clonal expansion was defined as at least a 2-fold frequency increase after treatment relative to C1D1, with a pseudocount of 0.5 for undetected baseline clones. Singleton clones were defined as clones with 0 or 1 copy at C1D1, and non-singleton clones were defined as clones with 2 or more copies. Clones expanded in unsorted samples were assigned a CD4+, CD8+ or unknown annotation through matching of protein sequences in sorted samples from the same patient. Diversity changes from C1D1 to C4D1 were tested in paired samples using Wilcoxon tests. TCRdb obtained this table from immuneACCESS and retained in-frame rearrangements with V and J assigned. These tables miss some clones; where compared with another copy, unresolved V genes account for less than half of the shortfall, and the remainder is unexplained. D and trimming come from the DNA, and the V and J calls and clone size come from that table. This sample holds about 22,000 clones; about 80% were observed only once. The ten largest account for roughly a fifth of the sample.

The chain employs TRBV6-6 and TRBJ2-7, with the identity of the D gene unclear. Material: peripheral blood mononuclear cells (PBMCs), obtained before the fourth cycle of nivolumab. This receptor was taken from a human donor with classical Hodgkin lymphoma. The CDR3: CASSNPNEQYF. At the DNA level, the sequence is TGTGCCAGCAGTAATCCAAACGAGCAGTACTTC.